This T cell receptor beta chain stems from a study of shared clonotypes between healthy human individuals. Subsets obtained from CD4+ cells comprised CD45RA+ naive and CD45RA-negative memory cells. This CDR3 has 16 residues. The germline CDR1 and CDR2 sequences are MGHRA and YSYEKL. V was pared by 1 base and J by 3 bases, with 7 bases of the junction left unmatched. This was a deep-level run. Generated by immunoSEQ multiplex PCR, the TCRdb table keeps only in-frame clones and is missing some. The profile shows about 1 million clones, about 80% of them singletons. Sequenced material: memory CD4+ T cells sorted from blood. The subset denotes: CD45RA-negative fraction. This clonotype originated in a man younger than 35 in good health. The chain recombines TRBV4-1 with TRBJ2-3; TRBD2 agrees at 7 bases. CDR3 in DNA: TGCGCCAGCAGCCAAGCTGAGGGAGGGTGGACAGATACGCAGTATTTT. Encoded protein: CASSQAEGGWTDTQYF.